The present T cell receptor beta chain was sequenced within a study of blood T cell repertoires in COVID-19. Assignments of participants to cohorts depended upon their own reported clinical history. TCRdb keeps only in-frame clones here, not all; method: immunoSEQ multiplex PCR. The sample shows 200,000 to 300,000 clones, 86% of them seen only once. The length of the CDR3 is 13 residues. Germline assignment: CDR1 LNHDA and CDR2 SQIVND (reference sequence). With 6 bases clipped from V and 4 bases from J, the junction kept 3 bases outside the gene matches. This receptor was taken from a woman in her 40s with acute COVID-19. Sequenced: PBMCs or T cells enriched from blood (not recorded which). The chain recombines TRBV19 with TRBJ2-5; 9 nucleotides match TRBD2. The CDR3: CASSNSGGETQYF. The CDR3 DNA reads TGTGCCAGTAGCAATAGCGGGGGAGAGACCCAGTACTTC.